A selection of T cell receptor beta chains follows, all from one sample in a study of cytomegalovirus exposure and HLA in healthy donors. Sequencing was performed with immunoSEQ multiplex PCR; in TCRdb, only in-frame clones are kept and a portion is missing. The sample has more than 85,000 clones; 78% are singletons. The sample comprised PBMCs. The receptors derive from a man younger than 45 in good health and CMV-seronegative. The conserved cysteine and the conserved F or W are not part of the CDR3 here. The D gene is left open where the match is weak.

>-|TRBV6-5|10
ASSNSNQPQH
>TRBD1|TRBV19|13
ASSETGSDLYGYT
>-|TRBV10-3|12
AIAGGQGLDTQY
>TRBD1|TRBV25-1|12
ASRRQGVDYGYT
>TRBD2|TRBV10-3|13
AISTLAGGKNEQF
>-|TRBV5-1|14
ASSLRSGGNNSPLH
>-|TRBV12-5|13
ASGLGQEDTGELF
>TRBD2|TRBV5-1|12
ASSLRDYYNEQF
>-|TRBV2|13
ASRAEVSYNSPLH
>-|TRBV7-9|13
ASSFVQSYYNEQF
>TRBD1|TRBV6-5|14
ASSYTSQGVSYEQY
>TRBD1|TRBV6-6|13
ASSSQGDSNQPQH
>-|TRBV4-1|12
ASSQDHQAYGYT
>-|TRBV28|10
ASSPYFSEQY
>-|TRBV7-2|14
ASSLAIGGSGSPLH
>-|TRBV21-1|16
ASRGGCRTITGSYEQY
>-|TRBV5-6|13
ASSLGGGESYEQY
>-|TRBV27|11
ASSFGGANVLT
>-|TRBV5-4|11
ASSGGALYGYT
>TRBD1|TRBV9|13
ASSVGTGRDQPQH
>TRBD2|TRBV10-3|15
AISEPGLAGGGNEQF
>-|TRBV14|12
ASSQEAGFTEAF
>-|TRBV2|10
ASAPQGYGYT
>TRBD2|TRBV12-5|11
ASGPGGWETQY
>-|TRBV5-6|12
ASSLGDTLETQY
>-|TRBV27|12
ASSPPGHNYGYT
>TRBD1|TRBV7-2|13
ASSQVSGTGKGAF
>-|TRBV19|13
ASSIDTSGNYGYT
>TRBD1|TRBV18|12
ASSLTGFTDTQY
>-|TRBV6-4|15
ASSEHGRGAGYGGYT
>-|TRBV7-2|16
ASSRFGGPLNSNQPQH
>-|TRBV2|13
ASSRRWEANTEAF
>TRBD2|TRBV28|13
ASRVPGLAGGYAF
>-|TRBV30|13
AWSAGWGGGQPQH
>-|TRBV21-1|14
ASSTTSGRPSGELF
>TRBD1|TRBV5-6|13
ASSLGQGYQETQY
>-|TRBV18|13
ASSRGRTPGDTQY
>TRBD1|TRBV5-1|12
ASSLGQGVDEAF
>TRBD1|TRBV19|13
ASSVRDRGYNEQF
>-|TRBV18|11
ASSPQEAGELF
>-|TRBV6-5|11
ASSALGEGIYT
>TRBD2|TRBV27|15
ASSFWVSGSGTGELF
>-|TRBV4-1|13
ASSQDRVGGDTQY
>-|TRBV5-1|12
ASSLTGDTDTQY
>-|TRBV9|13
ASSVGEITNQPQH
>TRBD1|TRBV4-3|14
ASSQDRGRGQYGYT
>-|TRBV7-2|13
ASSLAGTEYNEQF
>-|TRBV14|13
ASRGLGGKTGELF
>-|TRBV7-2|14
ASSEQGLKIRNTIY
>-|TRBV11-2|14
ASSLGGGNSYNEQF
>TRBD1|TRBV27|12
ASRQRGQSYGYT
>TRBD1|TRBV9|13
ASSKQGGLPYEQY
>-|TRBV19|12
ASSMPVGLTEAF